These T cell receptor beta chains were read from a single sample in a study of blood T cell repertoires in COVID-19. TCRdb's table, derived via immunoSEQ multiplex PCR, lists solely in-frame clones and lacks some. This table has 210,000 or so clones, more than 80% appearing once. The sequenced sample was PBMCs or T cells enriched from blood (not recorded which). The receptors shown here come from a man in his 60s who had recovered from COVID-19. The CDR3 runs from the conserved cysteine through the conserved F or W. A D gene is named only where the DNA matches it firmly. Clone sizes are given selectively: once, few, many, or a class where the clone is expanded.

J gene: TRBJ1-2
V gene: TRBV19
D gene: .
clone size: .
CDR3 DNA: TGTGCCAGTAGTACAGGACTCCTGGTTAACTATGGCTACACCTTC
CDR3 protein: CASSTGLLVNYGYTF

J gene: TRBJ1-1
V gene: TRBV29-1
D gene: .
clone size: .
CDR3 DNA: TGCAGCGTAAGGACAGTTAACACTGAAGCTTTCTTT
CDR3 protein: CSVRTVNTEAFF

J gene: TRBJ2-2
V gene: TRBV7-6
D gene: .
clone size: few
CDR3 DNA: TGTGCCAGCAGCACCCGGACAGCTGACGGGGAGCTGTTTTTT
CDR3 protein: CASSTRTADGELFF

J gene: TRBJ2-5
V gene: TRBV5-1
D gene: TRBD1
clone size: .
CDR3 DNA: TGCGCCAGCAGCTCAAGGACAGGGCCCCAAGAGACCCAGTACTTC
CDR3 protein: CASSSRTGPQETQYF

J gene: TRBJ1-4
V gene: TRBV28
D gene: TRBD1
clone size: .
CDR3 DNA: TGTGCCAGCAGTTCTCTTGGACAGGGGTACGAAAAACTGTTTTTT
CDR3 protein: CASSSLGQGYEKLFF

J gene: TRBJ2-2
V gene: TRBV3-1/TRBV3-2
D gene: TRBD2
clone size: .
CDR3 DNA: TGTGCCAGCAGTCCGACTAGCGAGAACACCGGGGAGCTGTTTTTT
CDR3 protein: CASSPTSENTGELFF

J gene: TRBJ1-1
V gene: TRBV19
D gene: .
clone size: .
CDR3 DNA: TGTGCCAGTAACGGACTCTCCAGCAGGGAAGCTTTCTTT
CDR3 protein: CASNGLSSREAFF

J gene: TRBJ1-1
V gene: TRBV28
D gene: TRBD1
clone size: .
CDR3 DNA: TGTGCCAGCAGTTTATACAGACAGGGCTCTCAAGCTTTCTTT
CDR3 protein: CASSLYRQGSQAFF

J gene: TRBJ1-3
V gene: TRBV6-1
D gene: TRBD1
clone size: .
CDR3 DNA: TGTGCCAGCAGTGAAAGCTCTCCGGGACAGCTTTTCTCTGGAAACACCATATATTTT
CDR3 protein: CASSESSPGQLFSGNTIYF

J gene: TRBJ1-2
V gene: TRBV18
D gene: TRBD1
clone size: .
CDR3 DNA: TGTGCCAGCTCACCCCAAGGGACAGGGACCTATGGCTACACCTTC
CDR3 protein: CASSPQGTGTYGYTF

J gene: TRBJ2-2
V gene: TRBV19
D gene: .
clone size: .
CDR3 DNA: TGTGCCAGTGCGGGCCAGGCAGCGAACACCGGGGAGCTGTTTTTT
CDR3 protein: CASAGQAANTGELFF

J gene: TRBJ1-6
V gene: TRBV6-5
D gene: TRBD1
clone size: .
CDR3 DNA: TGTGCCAGCAGTAGGGACAGGGATTCACCCCTCCACTTT
CDR3 protein: CASSRDRDSPLHF

J gene: TRBJ2-2
V gene: TRBV15
D gene: .
clone size: .
CDR3 DNA: TGTGCCACCATGTTGATGCGGGACACCGGGGAGCTGTTTTTT
CDR3 protein: CATMLMRDTGELFF

J gene: TRBJ2-1
V gene: TRBV11-3
D gene: .
clone size: .
CDR3 DNA: TGTGCCAGCAGCTTTGGGGCTAGCTACAATGAGCAGTTCTTC
CDR3 protein: CASSFGASYNEQFF

J gene: TRBJ2-1
V gene: TRBV6-2/TRBV6-3
D gene: TRBD2
clone size: .
CDR3 DNA: TGTGCCAGCAGTGTAGCGGGGGGGGCCTACAATGAGCAGTTCTTC
CDR3 protein: CASSVAGGAYNEQFF

J gene: TRBJ2-3
V gene: TRBV18
D gene: TRBD1
clone size: few
CDR3 DNA: TGTGCCAGCTCTCGCGGACAGGGGACAGATACGCAGTATTTT
CDR3 protein: CASSRGQGTDTQYF

J gene: TRBJ2-1
V gene: TRBV7-8
D gene: TRBD2
clone size: .
CDR3 DNA: TGTGCCAGCAGCCCACTTGTAGCGGGGGGTTTGAATGAGCAGTTCTTC
CDR3 protein: CASSPLVAGGLNEQFF

J gene: TRBJ2-3
V gene: TRBV5-1
D gene: TRBD2
clone size: .
CDR3 DNA: TGCGCCAGCAGCTCAGGGACTAGTCCAGATACGCAGTATTTT
CDR3 protein: CASSSGTSPDTQYF

J gene: TRBJ2-2
V gene: TRBV7-2
D gene: TRBD2
clone size: once
CDR3 DNA: TGTGCCAGCAGCTCGAAGAGCGGGGGGGCCGGGGAGCTGTTTTTT
CDR3 protein: CASSSKSGGAGELFF

J gene: TRBJ1-2
V gene: TRBV6-6
D gene: .
clone size: .
CDR3 DNA: TGTGCCAGCAGTTACTCGAACGGGGAGGGCTACACCTTC
CDR3 protein: CASSYSNGEGYTF

J gene: TRBJ1-2
V gene: TRBV3-1/TRBV3-2
D gene: .
clone size: .
CDR3 DNA: TGTGCCAGCAGCCCCCCGGGACTGAATAACTATGGCTACACCTTC
CDR3 protein: CASSPPGLNNYGYTF

J gene: TRBJ2-7
V gene: TRBV3-1/TRBV3-2
D gene: TRBD2
clone size: .
CDR3 DNA: TGTGCCAGCAGCCAGCGGGGGGGCTCCTACGAGCAGTACTTC
CDR3 protein: CASSQRGGSYEQYF

J gene: TRBJ2-1
V gene: TRBV11-3
D gene: .
clone size: .
CDR3 DNA: TGTGCCAGCAGCTCCGAGGGATGGCCTCTGGACTACAATGAGCAGTTCTTC
CDR3 protein: CASSSEGWPLDYNEQFF

J gene: TRBJ1-4
V gene: TRBV5-5
D gene: .
clone size: .
CDR3 DNA: TGTGCCAGCAGCCGCTCCGGGACAACTAATGAAAAACTGTTTTTT
CDR3 protein: CASSRSGTTNEKLFF

J gene: TRBJ1-2
V gene: TRBV4-3
D gene: .
clone size: .
CDR3 DNA: TGCGCCAGCAGCCAAGAACAGGCGGACTATGGCTACACCTTC
CDR3 protein: CASSQEQADYGYTF

J gene: TRBJ2-4
V gene: TRBV19
D gene: TRBD2
clone size: .
CDR3 DNA: TGTGCCAGTAGTATATCGTCTAGCGGGGGGGCCGCCCAAGCCAAAAACATTCAGTACTTC
CDR3 protein: CASSISSSGGAAQAKNIQYF

J gene: TRBJ2-2
V gene: TRBV6-1
D gene: TRBD1
clone size: .
CDR3 DNA: TGTGCCAGCAGTGAACTCAGGGGGCCCGGGGAGCTGTTTTTT
CDR3 protein: CASSELRGPGELFF

J gene: TRBJ2-5
V gene: TRBV7-3
D gene: .
clone size: once
CDR3 DNA: TGTGCCAGCAGCCGACGGCCGGGGATCCAAGAGACCCAGTACTTC
CDR3 protein: CASSRRPGIQETQYF

J gene: TRBJ1-6
V gene: TRBV5-8
D gene: .
clone size: .
CDR3 DNA: TGTGCCAGCAGTCGGGGGGCAGCGAAGAATTCACCCCTCCACTTT
CDR3 protein: CASSRGAAKNSPLHF

J gene: TRBJ1-3
V gene: TRBV11-3
D gene: .
clone size: .
CDR3 DNA: TGTGCCAGCAGCTTAGGACAGCTATCTGGAAACACCATATATTTT
CDR3 protein: CASSLGQLSGNTIYF

J gene: TRBJ1-6
V gene: TRBV19
D gene: .
clone size: few
CDR3 DNA: TGTGCCAGTAGTATCACGGGGGTTCGATCACCCCTCCACTTT
CDR3 protein: CASSITGVRSPLHF

J gene: TRBJ1-5
V gene: TRBV19
D gene: .
clone size: few
CDR3 DNA: TGTGCCAGTAGTATCAAGGCGGAGGGTCAGCCCCAGCATTTT
CDR3 protein: CASSIKAEGQPQHF

J gene: TRBJ2-2
V gene: TRBV30
D gene: .
clone size: .
CDR3 DNA: TGTGCCTGGAGCGGGGATTTAGCAGGCGGGGAGCTGTTTTTT
CDR3 protein: CAWSGDLAGGELFF

J gene: TRBJ1-3
V gene: TRBV5-6
D gene: .
clone size: .
CDR3 DNA: TGTGCCAGCAGCTTACTACAGGGTACTGGAAACACCATATATTTT
CDR3 protein: CASSLLQGTGNTIYF

J gene: TRBJ2-1
V gene: TRBV5-1
D gene: .
clone size: few
CDR3 DNA: TGCGCCAGCAGCGCGGAGATACGCTCCTACAATGAGCAGTTCTTC
CDR3 protein: CASSAEIRSYNEQFF

J gene: TRBJ2-3
V gene: TRBV13
D gene: TRBD2
clone size: .
CDR3 DNA: TGTGCCAGCAGCCAAACTAGCGGGCGCGAGCGTGATACGCAGTATTTT
CDR3 protein: CASSQTSGRERDTQYF

J gene: TRBJ2-7
V gene: TRBV25-1
D gene: TRBD2
clone size: .
CDR3 DNA: TGTGCCAGCAGTGTAGCCGGGGGGGAGCAGTACTTC
CDR3 protein: CASSVAGGEQYF